One sample yielded the 16 T cell receptor beta chains listed below, sequenced in a study of blood T cell repertoires in COVID-19. The protocol was immunoSEQ multiplex PCR, while the TCRdb copy is restricted to in-frame clones and leaves out a portion. The sample shows approximately 200,000 clones, 65% to 90% of them seen only once. The source material was PBMCs or T cells enriched from blood (not recorded which). Source of these receptors: a woman aged 25 to 39 who had been exposed to COVID-19.

CDR3 bases: TGTGCCTGGAGCCTCGACAGGGGATCCTTTGGAGATACGCAGTATTTT. This codes for CAWSLDRGSFGDTQYF. J is TRBJ2-3 and V is TRBV30, with 8 bases aligning to TRBD1. CDR3 length: 16 residues. The V and J ends lost 3 bases and 5 bases, in that order; junction bases with no gene match: 13. Germline V lookup: CDR1 GTSNPN, CDR2 SVGIG (reference sequence). The complete variable domain, with remaining parts taken from reference TRBV30 and TRBJ2-3, reads SQTIHQWPATLVQPVGSPLSLECTVEGTSNPNLYWYRQAAGRGLQLLFYSVGIGQISSEVPQNLSASRPQDRQFILSSKKLLLSDSGFYLCAWSLDRGSFGDTQYFGPGTRLTVL.

The chain is built from TRBV24-1 and TRBJ2-1, with 11 bases aligning to TRBD1. Germline CDR1 reads KGHDR; CDR2 reads SFDVKD. The V and J ends lost 4 bases and 4 bases, in that order; junction bases with no gene match: 5. The CDR3 runs to 16 residues. CDR3 sequence: CATSDRTGGNYNEQFF. DNA of the CDR3: TGTGCCACCAGTGACAGGACAGGGGGCAATTACAATGAGCAGTTCTTC.

The rearrangement links TRBV2 to TRBJ1-2; TRBD1 might be the D (5 bases). The CDR3 contains 13 residues. The V and J ends lost 8 bases and 4 bases respectively, with 14 bases between them. Germline V gene sequence: CDR1 SNHLY, CDR2 FYNNEI. CDR3 in DNA: TGTGCCAGCCGGGGGGGGACCAGCTATGGCTACACCTTC. It is translated as CASRGGTSYGYTF.

The V and J genes are TRBV5-8 and TRBJ1-3, with D possibly TRBD1 on 6 matching bases. The CDR3 consists of 16 residues. Germline-derived CDR1 and CDR2 are SGHTS and YDEGEE. Trimming cost V 2 bases and J 1 base, with 13 bases left between them. The CDR3 is CASSLGQGQSGNTIYF. CDR3 in DNA: TGTGCCAGCAGCTTAGGGCAGGGGCAATCTGGAAACACCATATATTTT.

This sequence joins TRBV4-2 and TRBJ1-6; maybe TRBD1 (5 bases). The CDR3 spans 16 residues. CDR1 and CDR2 from the germline V gene are LGHNA and YNFKEQ. The V and J ends lost 0 bases and 7 bases respectively, with 13 bases between them. The CDR3 nucleotides are TGTGCCAGCAGCCAAGATTCCCAGGGAAGCAATTCACCCCTCCACTTT. Amino acid sequence: CASSQDSQGSNSPLHF.

This clone occurred once. In DNA, the CDR3 is TGTGCCAGCAGCCCTCTGGACAGGATCCGCTATGGCTACACCTTC. Translation: CASSPLDRIRYGYTF. The chain has TRBV3-1 (or the pseudogene TRBV3-2) and TRBJ1-2, with 7 bases aligning to TRBD1. Unmatched junction bases numbered 9, after V lost 4 bases and J lost 4 bases. The CDR3 spans 15 residues. Per the germline V gene, CDR1 is LGHDT and CDR2 is YNNKEL (reference sequence).

The gene calls are TRBV7-2 and TRBJ1-2; TRBD1 is a possible D gene (6 bases). Germline CDR1 and CDR2: SGHTA and FQGNSA. The ends were cut back, 1 base at V and 2 bases at J, with 11 bases in the middle. This CDR3 is built from 15 residues. CDR3 residues: CASSLVFGQNYGYTF. CDR3 nucleotides: TGTGCCAGCAGCTTAGTGTTTGGACAGAACTATGGCTACACCTTC.

The chain joins TRBV5-1 to TRBJ2-3; D call uncertain. Trimming took 0 bases from V and 3 from J, leaving 8 bases between them. Germline lookup yields CDR1 SGHRS and CDR2 YFSETQ. CDR3 length: 14 amino acids. DNA for the CDR3: TGCGCCAGCAGCTTGGAGCTGGTGACAGATACGCAGTATTTT. As protein: CASSLELVTDTQYF.

The chain uses TRBV10-2 and TRBJ1-2, with 8 bases identical to TRBD1. Germline loops: CDR1 WSHSY, CDR2 SAAADI. Losses at the gene ends were 6 bases for V and 6 bases for J; bases not matched to a gene: 9. The CDR3 is made up of 14 amino acids. CDR3 sequence (DNA): TGCGCCAGCAGAAGGGGACAGGACTTAGATGGCTACACCTTC. Protein sequence: CASRRGQDLDGYTF.

V gene TRBV19 combines with J gene TRBJ1-2; 8 bases are shared with TRBD1. The CDR3 runs to 14 residues. V trimming: 10 bases; J trimming: 6 bases; junction bases outside the gene matches: 13. CDR1 is LNHDA, CDR2 SQIVND, per germline (reference sequence). The CDR3 DNA is TGTGCCACCTCCCCTGTGGCAGGGGGCCATGGCTACACCTTC. Protein sequence: CATSPVAGGHGYTF. Full variable domain (outside the CDR3, taken from reference TRBV19 and TRBJ1-2): DGGITQSPKYLFRKEGQNVTLSCEQNLNHDAMYWYRQDPGQGLRLIYYSQIVNDFQKGDIAEGYSVSREKKESFPLTVTSAQKNPTAFYLCATSPVAGGHGYTFGSGTRLTVV.

This clone was seen only once. V usage is TRBV3-1 (or the pseudogene TRBV3-2) and J usage is TRBJ2-7; D remains ambiguous. The CDR3 length is 12 residues. V was pared by 3 bases and J by 6 bases, with 9 bases between. The germline V gene has CDR1 LGHDT and CDR2 YNNKEL (reference sequence). The CDR3 DNA is TGTGCCAGCAGCCACTCCAGGTCCGAGCAGTACTTC. Translating gives CASSHSRSEQYF.

This chain links TRBV6-5 with TRBJ2-3, with D perhaps TRBD1 (5 bases). CDR3 length: 15 amino acids. Germline CDR1 reads MNHEY; CDR2 reads SVGAGI. Between the trimmed V and J ends, which lost 10 bases and 2 bases, there was a span of 19 bases. The CDR3 DNA reads TGTGCCATCGGCATTTGGGGCAGAAACACAGATACGCAGTATTTT. This translates into CAIGIWGRNTDTQYF.

The chain couples TRBV5-1 to TRBJ2-7; 13 bases are shared with TRBD2. The CDR3 consists of 15 residues. Germline assignment: CDR1 SGHRS and CDR2 YFSETQ. J lost 2 bases, V lost 5 bases, and 4 bases had no gene match. For the CDR3, the DNA is TGCGCCAGCAGGGCTGGACTAGCGGGGGCCTACGAGCAGTACTTC. As protein: CASRAGLAGAYEQYF.

V is TRBV5-1 and J is TRBJ1-1, with D possibly TRBD1 on 6 matching bases. The V gene lost 3 bases and the J gene lost 8 bases, with 11 bases spanning the gap. There are 12 residues in the CDR3. The germline CDR1 and CDR2 sequences are SGHRS and YFSETQ. CDR3 protein: CASSWGGSEAFF. CDR3 DNA sequence: TGCGCCAGCAGCTGGGGGGGCTCAGAAGCTTTCTTT.

The chain joins TRBV27 to TRBJ1-5; possibly TRBD1 for D (5 bases). There are 16 residues in the CDR3. V was pared by 4 bases and J by 6 bases, with 19 bases between. CDR1 MNHEY and CDR2 SMNVEV come from the germline V gene (reference sequence). The CDR3 nucleotides are TGTGCCAGCAGTTCCCTATTAGGCAGGGAAGGTCAGCCCCAGCATTTT. Its protein is CASSSLLGREGQPQHF.

This sequence joins TRBV1 and TRBJ2-5; the D call of TRBD2 is as the table states it, not checked on the DNA. TRBV1 is designated a pseudogene. The CDR3 runs to 16 residues. The CDR3 protein is CTSSQVLAGEQETQYF. CDR3 bases: TGCACCAGCAGCCAAGTCCTAGCGGGGGAGCAAGAGACCCAGTACTTC.